These 28 T cell receptor beta chains were sequenced from one sample in a study of T cell changes during pregnancy in multiple sclerosis. Produced via immunoSEQ multiplex PCR; TCRdb's table is partial and in-frame only. Among fewer than 65,000 clones listed, under 95% were seen once. The sample consisted of peripheral blood, taken in the first trimester of pregnancy. These receptors originate from a female donor in good health, enrolled as a control in a pregnancy study.

The chain uses TRBV5-5 and TRBJ1-2; D is undetermined. The CDR3 has 14 residues. CDR1 SGHKS and CDR2 YYEKEE come from the germline V gene (reference sequence). V was clipped by 3 bases and J by 3 bases, with 12 bases between them. The CDR3 is CASSSAGIHYGYTF. The CDR3 region has the DNA TGTGCCAGCAGCTCGGCCGGGATTCACTATGGCTACACCTTC.

This chain joins TRBV7-2 and TRBJ2-1; 11 bases agree with TRBD2. The CDR3 is 13 residues long. CDR1 is SGHTA and CDR2 is FQGNSA in the germline V gene. With 7 bases clipped from V and 10 bases from J, the junction kept 6 bases outside the gene matches. This chain's CDR3 is CASTLTSGGEQFF. CDR3 sequence (DNA): TGTGCCAGCACCCTAACTAGCGGGGGAGAGCAGTTCTTC.

This chain connects TRBV4-3 to TRBJ1-4; D might be TRBD1 (6 bases). The CDR3 covers 14 residues. Germline-derived CDR1 and CDR2 are LGHNA and YSLEER. Trimming stripped 1 base from V and 8 bases from J, with 11 bases between. The CDR3, as DNA: TGCGCCAGCAGCCAAGGTCAGGGGATGGAAAAACTGTTTTTT. Residues: CASSQGQGMEKLFF.

V usage is TRBV5-1 and J usage is TRBJ1-1; 11 bases map to TRBD1. Germline CDR1 reads SGHRS; CDR2 reads YFSETQ. This CDR3 has 15 amino acids. Germline trimming cut 7 bases from V and 0 bases from J; bases unmatched to any gene: 5. The CDR3 nucleotides are TGCGCCAGCGGGACAGGGGGTACAATGAACACTGAAGCTTTCTTT. This encodes CASGTGGTMNTEAFF.

The chain uses TRBV2 and TRBJ2-7; a possible D gene is TRBD2 (5 bases). This CDR3 is 13 amino acids long. V was cut by 1 base and J by 3 bases, with 7 bases left in between. The germline V gene has CDR1 SNHLY and CDR2 FYNNEI. The CDR3 loop is CASSEGADYEQYF. CDR3 nucleotides: TGTGCCAGCAGTGAAGGAGCGGACTACGAGCAGTACTTC.

This chain joins TRBV18 and TRBJ1-1, with TRBD1 as a possible D gene (5 bases). Germline V lookup: CDR1 KGHSH, CDR2 LQKENI. V was shortened by 8 bases and J by 0 bases, with 7 bases between the two germline ends. The CDR3 loop spans 12 amino acids. The CDR3, as DNA: TGTGCCAGCACGACAGTGAACACTGAAGCTTTCTTT. Translating gives CASTTVNTEAFF.

V and J are TRBV18 and TRBJ1-4; D remains ambiguous. Trimming took 2 bases from V and 8 from J, leaving 21 bases between them. This CDR3 comprises 17 residues. In germline, CDR1 is KGHSH, CDR2 LQKENI. Here the CDR3 reads CASSPNPPAGSGEKLFF. CDR3 DNA: TGTGCCAGCTCACCAAACCCCCCCGCGGGGTCTGGCGAAAAACTGTTTTTT.

This chain joins TRBV5-5 and TRBJ1-2, with TRBD1 matching over 7 bases. In germline, CDR1 is SGHKS, CDR2 YYEKEE (reference sequence). The CDR3 contains 12 residues. The trim removed 4 bases at V and 8 bases at J, leaving 5 bases unmatched. The CDR3 DNA follows: TGTGCCAGCAGCCCAGACAGGGACGGCTACACCTTC. Translation gives CASSPDRDGYTF. The full variable domain, its missing parts supplied by reference TRBV5-5 and TRBJ1-2, is DAGVTQSPTHLIKTRGQQVTLRCSPISGHKSVSWYQQVLGQGPQFIFQYYEKEERGRGNFPDRFSARQFPNYSSELNVNALLLGDSALYLCASSPDRDGYTFGSGTRLTVV.

This clone was found many times. This chain connects TRBV5-3 to TRBJ1-6; 7 nucleotides agree with TRBD1. TRBV5-3 belongs to the ORF category, with a function that is uncertain. Trimming cost V 0 bases and J 6 bases; bases outside gene matches: 6. The CDR3 runs 16 residues. The CDR3 loop is CARSLGTGTANSPLHF. The DNA for the CDR3 is TGTGCCAGAAGCTTGGGAACCGGGACAGCTAATTCACCCCTCCACTTT.

The chain uses TRBV29-1 and TRBJ2-2, with 9 bases lining up with TRBD1. Germline V gene lookup returns CDR1 SQVTM and CDR2 ANQGSEA. Unmatched junction bases numbered 11, after V lost 3 bases and J lost 3 bases. CDR3 length: 17 residues. The CDR3 DNA sequence: TGCAGCGTTGATAGGAGTGGAGGACAGGGGTACACCGGGGAGCTGTTTTTT. This translates into CSVDRSGGQGYTGELFF.

The CDR3 sequence: CASSQDGALGSYGYTF. In DNA, the CDR3 is TGCGCCAGCAGCCAAGATGGGGCGTTGGGCAGCTATGGCTACACCTTC. The chain carries TRBV4-3 and TRBJ1-2; possible D gene TRBD1, 5 bases. The V gene's germline CDR1 is LGHNA and CDR2 YSLEER. The CDR3 totals 16 residues. V lost 0 bases and J 4 bases, leaving 15 bases between the germline ends.

This clone was picked up one time. The chain has TRBV15 and TRBJ1-1; D gene unclear. V dropped 0 bases and J dropped 7 bases, with 12 bases sitting between them. The CDR3 has 14 amino acids. Germline CDR1 reads LNHNV; CDR2 reads YYDKDF (reference sequence). DNA for the CDR3: TGTGCCACCAGCAGAGATTTGGGAGGTATTGAAGCTTTCTTT. This translates into CATSRDLGGIEAFF.

The chain is built from TRBV5-1 and TRBJ2-1; tentatively, D is TRBD1 (6 bases). This CDR3 is 14 amino acids long. V was cut by 7 bases and J by 2 bases, with 13 bases left in between. The germline V gene has CDR1 SGHRS and CDR2 YFSETQ. CDR3 loop: CASSSGDAYNEQFF. The CDR3 DNA sequence: TGCGCCAGCTCCTCAGGGGACGCCTACAATGAGCAGTTCTTC.

This sequence joins TRBV15 and TRBJ1-3; 9 bases align to TRBD1. The length of the CDR3 is 17 residues. Per germline, CDR1 LNHNV and CDR2 YYDKDF (reference sequence). V lost 6 bases and J lost 8; bases outside the gene matches: 17. CDR3 coding DNA: TGTGCCACCAGAGCTCCGGACAGGGGCGTTAAATTGGACACCATATATTTT. Translated, it gives CATRAPDRGVKLDTIYF.

The J gene is TRBJ2-1, the V gene TRBV5-5; TRBD1 matches 7 bases. Germline-derived CDR1 and CDR2 are SGHKS and YYEKEE (reference sequence). The CDR3 has 14 amino acids. With 4 bases clipped from V and 9 bases from J, the junction kept 10 bases outside the gene matches. Here the CDR3 reads CASSAGTVRPEQFF. In DNA, the CDR3 is TGTGCCAGCAGCGCCGGGACAGTACGCCCTGAGCAGTTCTTC.

This clone was found once. The CDR3 spells CASSPRQGVRSGELFF. CDR3 coding DNA: TGTGCCAGCTCACCCAGACAGGGGGTACGATCCGGGGAGCTGTTTTTT. The chain carries TRBV18 and TRBJ2-2; 9 bases line up with TRBD1. V shed 3 bases and J 6 bases; nucleotides not matched to a gene: 8. CDR3 length: 16 residues. Germline assignment: CDR1 KGHSH and CDR2 LQKENI.

The rearrangement joins TRBV9 to TRBJ2-3; 14 nucleotides agree with TRBD2. V shed 0 bases, J shed 2 bases, and the junction held 8 bases outside the gene matches. This CDR3 spans 19 amino acids. CDR1 is SGDLS and CDR2 is YYNGEE in the germline V gene. The CDR3 bases are TGTGCCAGCAGCGTAGTAGCGACTAGCGGGAGGGCCTCCACAGATACGCAGTATTTT. Amino acids: CASSVVATSGRASTDTQYF.

The chain links TRBV15 to TRBJ2-5; 8 bases line up with TRBD2. Germline V lookup: CDR1 LNHNV, CDR2 YYDKDF (reference sequence). The CDR3 consists of 14 residues. After removal of 5 bases from V and 5 bases from J, the junction contained 7 bases not matched to a gene. The CDR3 loop is CATSAYRGGETQYF. As DNA, the CDR3 is TGTGCCACCAGCGCATATCGGGGGGGGGAGACCCAGTACTTC.

V usage is TRBV29-1 and J usage is TRBJ2-2, with TRBD1 matching over 7 bases. Trimming at V came to 4 bases and at J to 4 bases, leaving 9 bases not matched to a gene. The CDR3 has 15 amino acids. Germline values: CDR1 SQVTM, CDR2 ANQGSEA. The CDR3 reads CSVALQGVITGELFF. The CDR3 nucleotides read TGCAGCGTTGCCCTCCAGGGGGTTATCACCGGGGAGCTGTTTTTT.

The chain combines TRBV4-2 with TRBJ1-5; D ambiguous. The CDR3 runs 15 residues. Germline CDR1 LGHNA, CDR2 YNFKEQ. V lost 0 bases, J lost 7 bases, and 13 bases lay in between. The CDR3 sequence is CASSQEETTPQPQHF. In DNA form, the CDR3 reads TGTGCCAGCAGCCAAGAAGAGACAACCCCACAGCCCCAGCATTTT.

V usage is TRBV11-3 and J usage is TRBJ2-3; D call uncertain. V was trimmed by 1 base and J by 3 bases, leaving 8 bases between them. CDR3 size: 14 residues. Germline values: CDR1 SGHNT, CDR2 YENEEA. CDR3 in DNA: TGTGCCAGCAGCTTAGGTTGGCGGACAGATACGCAGTATTTT. Translating it yields CASSLGWRTDTQYF.

Here the CDR3 DNA reads TGTGCCAGCAGTTTCACCTTGGAAGGGGGCAATCAGCCCCAGCATTTT. Translating it yields CASSFTLEGGNQPQHF. The rearrangement joins TRBV28 to TRBJ1-5; D is perhaps TRBD1 (5 bases). Trimming left V 3 bases short and J 2 bases short, with 14 bases between. In germline, CDR1 is MDHEN, CDR2 SYDVKM. This CDR3 comprises 16 residues.

This clone was observed once. The J gene is TRBJ2-7, the V gene TRBV6-5, with 10 nucleotides matching TRBD2. Trimming at V came to 2 bases and at J to 2 bases, leaving 6 bases not matched to a gene. The CDR3 sequence is 16 residues long. Germline CDR1 is MNHEY and CDR2 is SVGAGI. This CDR3 is CASSYVLAGDTYEQYF. The CDR3 bases are TGTGCCAGCAGTTACGTCCTAGCGGGAGACACCTACGAGCAGTACTTC.

The rearrangement joins TRBV4-3 to TRBJ2-1, with 10 bases aligning to TRBD2. After removal of 0 bases from V and 9 bases from J, the junction contained 11 bases not matched to a gene. The CDR3 loop spans 17 amino acids. The germline gives CDR1 LGHNA, CDR2 YSLEER. CDR3 sequence: CASSQDPAGGILGEQFF. The DNA for the CDR3 is TGCGCCAGCAGCCAAGATCCAGCGGGAGGGATCTTAGGTGAGCAGTTCTTC.

Here the CDR3 reads CASSLTSGRNNEQFF. In nucleotides, the CDR3 is TGCGCCAGCAGCCTTACTAGCGGGAGAAACAATGAGCAGTTCTTC. The chain combines TRBV4-3 with TRBJ2-1; 11 nucleotides line up with TRBD2. The germline V gene encodes CDR1 LGHNA and CDR2 YSLEER. J lost 5 bases, V lost 4 bases, and 4 bases had no gene match. This CDR3 spans 15 amino acids.

The chain combines TRBV29-1 with TRBJ1-2; D unclear. This CDR3 is built from 12 residues. V lost 6 bases and J 5 bases, leaving 13 bases between the germline ends. Germline CDR1 SQVTM, CDR2 ANQGSEA. In nucleotides, the CDR3 is TGCAGCGTGGGCATCTCTGATTATGGCTACACCTTC. Encoded protein: CSVGISDYGYTF. The variable domain in full, with the rest retrieved from reference TRBV29-1 and TRBJ1-2, is SAVISQKPSRDICQRGTSLTIQCQVDSQVTMMFWYRQQPGQSLTLIATANQGSEATYESGFVIDKFPISRPNLTFSTLTVSNMSPEDSSIYLCSVGISDYGYTFGSGTRLTVV.

This clone occurred once. V is TRBV28 and J is TRBJ2-2; D gene ambiguous. This CDR3 spans 15 amino acids. V dropped 3 bases and J dropped 0 bases, with 8 bases sitting between them. Germline loops: CDR1 MDHEN, CDR2 SYDVKM. CDR3 amino acids: CASSLSGSNTGELFF. Here the CDR3 DNA reads TGTGCCAGCAGTTTGTCAGGATCGAACACCGGGGAGCTGTTTTTT.

This chain connects TRBV7-3 to TRBJ2-3; weak D call: TRBD2 (5 bases). Between the trimmed V and J ends, which lost 0 bases and 8 bases, there was a span of 9 bases. Germline lookup yields CDR1 SGHTA and CDR2 FQGTGA. The CDR3 contains 13 residues. CDR3 nucleotides: TGTGCCAGCAGCTTAACAAGCGCGGGTACGCAGTATTTT. Amino acid sequence: CASSLTSAGTQYF.